These 27 T cell receptor beta chains were sequenced from one sample in a study of cytotoxic CD8 clonotypes in ibrutinib-treated CLL (dated by TCRdb to the early 2020s). Library prep was done by the immunoSEQ multiplex PCR assay. TCRdb's version of the immuneACCESS table is confined to in-frame rearrangements and falls short of the full clone set. An unresolved V gene accounts for under half of the shortfall where checked; the remainder is of unknown origin. This sample comprises about 330,000 clones, roughly two thirds of them detected only once. 5% to 6.5% of the sample belongs to the ten largest clones. This specimen was PBMCs, taken after 36 months of ibrutinib treatment. The receptor set was obtained from a human donor with chronic lymphocytic leukemia.

In its sample, this clone was seen once. The chain employs TRBV5-1 and TRBJ2-4; D unclear. V was shortened by 2 bases and J by 5 bases, with 8 bases between the two germline ends. Looked up from germline, CDR1 is SGHRS and CDR2 is YFSETQ. This CDR3 is built from 13 residues. CDR3 DNA sequence: TGCGCCAGCAGCTTTGGGGTTCAAAACATTCAGTACTTC. Translation: CASSFGVQNIQYF.

This chain links TRBV4-1 with TRBJ2-5, with 9 bases aligning to TRBD1. The CDR3 has 19 residues. Germline CDR1 MGHRA, CDR2 YSYEKL. The V and J ends lost 0 bases and 0 bases, in that order; junction bases with no gene match: 11. Here the CDR3 DNA reads TGCGCCAGCAGCCAAGACCCCGGACAGGGGCTCGGTTACCAAGAGACCCAGTACTTC. Its translation is CASSQDPGQGLGYQETQYF.

Only one count was recorded for this clone. The gene calls are TRBV11-2 and TRBJ2-1; 10 bases line up with TRBD1. Germline-derived CDR1 and CDR2 are SGHAT and FQNNGV. The CDR3 covers 17 residues. J gave up 8 bases and V 1 base, and 11 bases lay outside the gene matches. The chain's CDR3 is CASSLVFGTGAPDEQFF. CDR3 DNA sequence: TGTGCCAGCAGCTTAGTTTTTGGGACAGGGGCGCCGGATGAGCAGTTCTTC.

The chain uses TRBV27 and TRBJ2-2; 8 bases are shared with TRBD1. CDR1 and CDR2 from the germline V gene are MNHEY and SMNVEV (reference sequence). CDR3 length equals 14 residues. Trimming took 3 bases from V and 4 from J; bases not matched to a gene: 1. The CDR3 sequence: CASSFRGLTGELFF. CDR3 in DNA: TGTGCCAGCAGTTTCAGGGGGCTCACCGGGGAGCTGTTTTTT.

This chain links TRBV11-3 with TRBJ2-7; D is possibly TRBD2 (7 bases). The germline V gene has CDR1 SGHNT and CDR2 YENEEA. Deletions cut 3 bases from V and 2 bases from J, with 8 bases between. The CDR3 length is 13 residues. The CDR3 loop reads CASSFGGPYEQYF. CDR3 DNA sequence: TGTGCCAGCAGCTTCGGGGGGCCCTACGAGCAGTACTTC.

The V and J genes are TRBV11-1 and TRBJ2-1; D perhaps matches TRBD2 (6 bases). Per the germline V gene, CDR1 is SGHAT and CDR2 is FQDESV (reference sequence). The CDR3 length is 16 residues. Trimming took 4 bases from V and 0 from J, leaving 13 bases between them. This CDR3 is CASSSGLPFSYNEQFF. The CDR3 nucleotides read TGTGCCAGCAGCTCGGGACTTCCCTTCTCCTACAATGAGCAGTTCTTC.

This clone was detected only a few times. The chain couples TRBV10-3 to TRBJ1-1; no clear D. The CDR3 is 13 amino acids. V lost 4 bases to trimming and J lost 3 bases, with 9 bases between them. Per the germline V gene, CDR1 is ENHRY and CDR2 is SYGVKD. The CDR3 spells CAISGGIDTEAFF. The CDR3 DNA is TGTGCCATCAGTGGGGGAATCGACACTGAAGCTTTCTTT.

The chain employs TRBV6-5 and TRBJ1-1; TRBD1 might be the D (5 bases). Germline CDR1 MNHEY, CDR2 SVGAGI. The CDR3 is made up of 15 amino acids. Trimming cost V 0 bases and J 3 bases, with 11 bases left between them. The DNA for the CDR3 is TGTGCCAGCAGTTACTCCCCCAGGGCTGACACTGAAGCTTTCTTT. The encoded protein is CASSYSPRADTEAFF.

The chain joins TRBV7-2 to TRBJ2-7, with a tentative D call TRBD2 (5 bases). Trimming stripped 1 base from V and 5 bases from J, with 9 bases between. Germline V gene sequence: CDR1 SGHTA, CDR2 FQGNSA. This CDR3 is built from 13 residues. The CDR3 here is CASSLGGADEQYF. The CDR3 nucleotides are TGTGCCAGCAGCTTAGGAGGAGCGGACGAGCAGTACTTC. The full variable domain, in which reference TRBV7-2 and TRBJ2-7 provide the parts outside the CDR3, is GAGVSQSPSNKVTEKGKDVELRCDPISGHTALYWYRQSLGQGLEFLIYFQGNSAPDKSGLPSDRFSAERTGGSVSTLTIQRTQQEDSAVYLCASSLGGADEQYFGPGTRLTVT.

The chain links TRBV9 to TRBJ2-7; D is possibly TRBD1 or TRBD2 (6 bases each). This CDR3 is built from 15 residues. Germline CDR1 SGDLS, CDR2 YYNGEE. V was trimmed by 0 bases and J by 7 bases, leaving 17 bases between them. The CDR3 here is CASSVGGGRSSEQYF. CDR3 nucleotide sequence: TGTGCCAGCAGCGTAGGAGGGGGGAGAAGTAGTGAGCAGTACTTC.

This rearrangement joins TRBV14 to TRBJ2-1, with no clear D. CDR3 length: 15 amino acids. The germline V gene encodes CDR1 SGHDN and CDR2 FVKESK. V dropped 0 bases and J dropped 6 bases, with 12 bases sitting between them. This CDR3 is CASSQDVWALNEQFF. Written as DNA, the CDR3 is TGTGCCAGCAGCCAAGACGTATGGGCGCTCAATGAGCAGTTCTTC.

The rearrangement joins TRBV5-1 to TRBJ1-6, with D perhaps TRBD1 (6 bases). V was pared by 4 bases and J by 10 bases, with 21 bases between. The germline V gene encodes CDR1 SGHRS and CDR2 YFSETQ. CDR3 length: 16 residues. The CDR3 DNA reads as TGCGCCAGCAGCCCGACCCCCGGGGTGGGGGCATCACCCCTCCACTTT. This gives the protein CASSPTPGVGASPLHF.

This clone has just a few counts. The chain joins TRBV19 to TRBJ2-5; TRBD1 aligns across 8 bases. Germline CDR1 and CDR2: LNHDA and SQIVND (reference sequence). V lost 2 bases and J lost 1; bases outside the gene matches: 6. This CDR3 has 16 residues. The CDR3 here is CASSIRTGRGQETQYF. DNA of the CDR3: TGTGCCAGTAGTATAAGGACAGGGCGAGGCCAAGAGACCCAGTACTTC.

This chain uses TRBV4-1 with TRBJ1-3, with D hard to call. Germline lookup yields CDR1 MGHRA and CDR2 YSYEKL. This CDR3 spans 15 amino acids. Trimming left V 0 bases short and J 0 bases short, with 6 bases between. CDR3 nucleotides: TGCGCCAGCAGCCAAGACATTCCCTCTGGAAACACCATATATTTT. Translation gives CASSQDIPSGNTIYF.

The chain is built from TRBV18 and TRBJ2-3, with D tentatively TRBD2 (6 bases). The V gene's germline CDR1 is KGHSH and CDR2 LQKENI. With 0 bases removed from V and 4 bases from J, the gap between germline ends came to 14 bases. The CDR3 has 16 amino acids. CDR3 amino acids: CASSPPLAGPPDTQYF. The CDR3 region has the DNA TGTGCCAGCTCACCACCGTTGGCGGGACCCCCAGATACGCAGTATTTT.

The chain uses TRBV7-3 and TRBJ2-1, with a tentative D call TRBD2 (5 bases). CDR3 length: 15 amino acids. V was clipped by 5 bases and J by 6 bases, with 17 bases between them. Germline values: CDR1 SGHTA, CDR2 FQGTGA. CDR3 residues: CASSAKRTPGNEQFF. As DNA, the CDR3 is TGTGCCAGCAGCGCAAAGCGGACTCCCGGCAATGAGCAGTTCTTC.

This sequence joins TRBV4-1 and TRBJ2-7; the match to TRBD2 covers 9 bases. The CDR3 runs to 16 residues. With 0 bases clipped from V and 8 bases from J, the junction kept 11 bases outside the gene matches. Germline V gene data show CDR1 as MGHRA and CDR2 as YSYEKL. CDR3 bases: TGCGCCAGCAGCCAAGAGCTCTCTAGCGGGGTGAGGCAGCAGTACTTC. Amino acids: CASSQELSSGVRQQYF.

The CDR3 nucleotides are TGTGCCAGCAGCCCAGCCCGGGGGCGCAGGGAGACCCAGTACTTC. Protein: CASSPARGRRETQYF. The chain is built from TRBV7-8 and TRBJ2-5; D may correspond to TRBD1 or TRBD2 (6 bases each). CDR1 is SGHVS and CDR2 is FQNEAQ in the germline V gene. There are 15 residues in the CDR3. Trimming stripped 5 bases from V and 5 bases from J, with 18 bases between.

This chain links TRBV5-1 with TRBJ2-5; TRBD1 aligns across 7 bases. V lost 0 bases to trimming and J lost 4 bases; unmatched junction nucleotides: 6. CDR3 size: 15 residues. Germline CDR1 and CDR2: SGHRS and YFSETQ. CDR3 region: CASSLGQGRTETQYF. In DNA, the CDR3 is TGCGCCAGCAGCTTGGGACAGGGTAGGACAGAGACCCAGTACTTC.

The genes are TRBV18 and TRBJ2-7; D unresolved. The V end was cut by 5 bases, the J end by 0 bases, with 8 bases between. The CDR3 extends over 13 amino acids. Germline V CDR1 and CDR2: KGHSH, LQKENI. The CDR3 sequence: CASSATLSYEQYF. CDR3 nucleotide sequence: TGTGCCAGCTCAGCCACGCTCTCCTACGAGCAGTACTTC.

This clone was seen a few times. The rearrangement uses TRBV11-2 and TRBJ2-7; the D is unclear. Germline V gene sequence: CDR1 SGHAT, CDR2 FQNNGV. The V end was cut by 4 bases, the J end by 2 bases, with 15 bases between. This CDR3 is built from 15 residues. Written as DNA, the CDR3 is TGTGCCAGCAGCTACGGAAGGCTTACCACCTACGAGCAGTACTTC. This sequence encodes CASSYGRLTTYEQYF. Together with reference TRBV11-2 and TRBJ2-7, the CDR3 gives the full variable domain: EAGVAQSPRYKIIEKRQSVAFWCNPISGHATLYWYQQILGQGPKLLIQFQNNGVVDDSQLPKDRFSAERLKGVDSTLKIQPAKLEDSAVYLCASSYGRLTTYEQYFGPGTRLTVT.

This clone was seen a handful of times. The rearrangement joins TRBV7-3 to TRBJ2-3; perhaps TRBD2 as D (5 bases). Germline V lookup: CDR1 SGHTA, CDR2 FQGTGA. V dropped 5 bases and J dropped 2 bases, with 29 bases sitting between them. The CDR3 totals 20 residues. The CDR3 DNA follows: TGTGCCAGCAGCAGAAACGTCTTTGGCGGGCAGCAAGCAGTCACAGATACGCAGTATTTT. Protein: CASSRNVFGGQQAVTDTQYF. The whole variable domain, filled in from reference TRBV7-3 and TRBJ2-3, reads GAGVSQTPSNKVTEKGKYVELRCDPISGHTALYWYRQSLGQGPEFLIYFQGTGAADDSGLPNDRFFAVRPEGSVSTLKIQRTERGDSAVYLCASSRNVFGGQQAVTDTQYFGPGTRLTVL.

The chain employs TRBV9 and TRBJ2-7, with 8 bases fitting TRBD2. There are 15 residues in the CDR3. Losses at the gene ends were 4 bases for V and 8 bases for J; bases not matched to a gene: 14. Germline-derived CDR1 and CDR2 are SGDLS and YYNGEE. The CDR3 region is CASSRRDAGGEQQYF. DNA for the CDR3: TGTGCCAGCAGCCGCCGGGATGCGGGAGGTGAACAGCAGTACTTC.

This clone was found a few times. The chain has TRBV7-2 and TRBJ2-1; 9 bases are a match to TRBD2. CDR1 is SGHTA, CDR2 FQGNSA, per germline. The length of the CDR3 is 13 residues. Unmatched junction bases numbered 9, after V lost 10 bases and J lost 8 bases. CDR3 nucleotide sequence: TGTGCCACCCGAGCGGGGGGCATGGATGAGCAGTTCTTC. Protein product: CATRAGGMDEQFF.

This clone was counted once. The chain uses TRBV13 and TRBJ2-7; D is unclear. Trimming removed 0 bases at V and 4 bases at J, with 10 bases between. This CDR3 is 14 amino acids long. Germline assignment: CDR1 PRHDT and CDR2 FYEKMQ (reference sequence). The chain's CDR3 is CASSLGQNFYEQYF. The CDR3 DNA is TGTGCCAGCAGCTTAGGACAGAATTTTTACGAGCAGTACTTC.

In its sample, this clone was seen a few times. This rearrangement joins TRBV4-1 to TRBJ2-7, with TRBD2 identical over 9 bases. J lost 6 bases, V lost 1 base, and 7 bases had no gene match. The CDR3 runs to 15 residues. CDR1 and CDR2 from the germline V gene are MGHRA and YSYEKL. CDR3: CASSQGALAGLEQYF. CDR3 nucleotide sequence: TGCGCCAGCAGCCAAGGAGCTCTAGCGGGGCTCGAGCAGTACTTC.

The rearrangement joins TRBV6-5 to TRBJ2-3; 9 nucleotides agree with TRBD1. This CDR3 has 13 residues. The J segment lost 8 bases and the V segment lost 6 bases, leaving 6 bases of the junction unmatched. Germline CDR1 is MNHEY and CDR2 is SVGAGI. The CDR3 sequence is CASSRDRVSTQYF. In DNA form, the CDR3 reads TGTGCCAGCAGCCGGGACAGGGTGTCTACGCAGTATTTT.